Following are 5 T cell receptor beta chains from one sample sequenced in a study of T cell responses to AZD1222 COVID-19 vaccine. TCRdb's copy holds only in-frame clones and misses some; the assay was immunoSEQ multiplex PCR. The table shows about 75,000 clones, with roughly 87% occurring only once. The sequences come from peripheral blood, collected 28 days after the second AZD1222 dose. These receptors were taken from an adult who received the AZD1222 COVID-19 vaccine.

The CDR3 sequence is CASSLGAPDPAKNIQYF. CDR3 sequence (DNA): TGTGCCAGCAGCTTAGGGGCCCCCGATCCCGCCAAAAACATTCAGTACTTC. The rearrangement uses TRBV7-3 and TRBJ2-4; D is perhaps TRBD1 (5 bases). This CDR3 has 17 amino acids. The V end lost 2 bases, the J end lost 1 base, and 15 bases lay between the germline ends. Germline CDR1 reads SGHTA; CDR2 reads FQGTGA.

In this sample, this clone turned up once. The chain carries TRBV19 and TRBJ2-7; D gene unclear. Per the germline V gene, CDR1 is LNHDA and CDR2 is SQIVND (reference sequence). The ends were cut back, 3 bases at V and 2 bases at J, with 11 bases in the middle. The CDR3 covers 14 residues. The CDR3 here is CASSMFRDPYEQYF. The CDR3 coding sequence is TGTGCCAGTAGTATGTTTAGGGATCCCTACGAGCAGTACTTC.

The chain links TRBV5-1 to TRBJ1-2, with D possibly matching TRBD1 (5 bases). With 2 bases removed from V and 1 base from J, the gap between germline ends came to 21 bases. This CDR3 spans 18 amino acids. Per the germline V gene, CDR1 is SGHRS and CDR2 is YFSETQ. The CDR3 region is CASSFVSPGGRVNYGYTF. In nucleotides, the CDR3 is TGCGCCAGCAGCTTTGTTTCCCCGGGGGGTAGAGTTAACTATGGCTACACCTTC.

The CDR3 loop is CATSRDRGEVTNRTF. The DNA of the CDR3 is TGTGCCACCAGCAGAGACCGGGGAGAAGTGACAAATCGGACCTTC. V gene TRBV15 combines with J gene TRBJ1-2; no clear D. V was shortened by 0 bases and J by 14 bases, with 22 bases between the two germline ends. Germline CDR1 LNHNV, CDR2 YYDKDF (reference sequence). This CDR3 comprises 15 residues.

J is TRBJ2-7 and V is TRBV4-1; D possibly matches TRBD1 or TRBD2 (5 bases each). The CDR3 is 14 residues long. V lost 3 bases, J lost 0 bases, and 9 bases lay in between. Germline CDR1 and CDR2: MGHRA and YSYEKL. The CDR3 loop reads CASSHGTGSYEQYF. CDR3 nucleotides: TGCGCCAGCAGCCACGGGACGGGCTCCTACGAGCAGTACTTC.